The 21 T cell receptor beta chains below all came from one sample that was sequenced in a study of blood T cell repertoires in COVID-19. Assay: immunoSEQ multiplex PCR; the TCRdb copy retains only in-frame clones and omits some. The data show some 190,000 clones, roughly 80% seen once. Specimen: peripheral blood. The receptors shown here come from a human donor in a cohort sampled during active COVID-19.

Only a few counts were recorded for this clone. The chain employs TRBV7-9 and TRBJ2-2; D ambiguous. The CDR3 spans 11 residues. The germline gives CDR1 SEHNR, CDR2 FQNEAQ (reference sequence). The V end was cut by 5 bases, the J end by 8 bases, with 6 bases between. The CDR3 region is CASSPMGELFF. The CDR3 coding sequence is TGTGCCAGCAGCCCCATGGGGGAGCTGTTTTTT.

This clone was counted once. The V call is TRBV14, the J call TRBJ2-7; D may be TRBD2 (6 bases). CDR1 and CDR2 from the germline V gene are SGHDN and FVKESK. The length of the CDR3 is 13 residues. Between the trimmed V and J ends, which lost 5 bases and 3 bases, there was a span of 11 bases. This chain's CDR3 is CASSVPGLYEQYF. CDR3 DNA sequence: TGTGCCAGCAGCGTGCCGGGACTCTACGAGCAGTACTTC.

The rearrangement joins TRBV3-1 (or the pseudogene TRBV3-2) to TRBJ2-5, with D hard to call. The CDR3 is made up of 13 amino acids. Germline V lookup: CDR1 LGHDT, CDR2 YNNKEL (reference sequence). Trimming left V 4 bases short and J 7 bases short, with 13 bases between. CDR3 DNA: TGTGCCAGCAGCCCAATGACCGGCGGGACCCAGTACTTC. This encodes CASSPMTGGTQYF.

A few counts support this clone. The chain combines TRBV6-6 with TRBJ1-1; D remains unclear. The V gene's germline CDR1 is MNHNY and CDR2 SVGAGI (reference sequence). Trimming shortened V by 8 bases and J by 8 bases, and 9 bases separated the two germline ends. This CDR3 region has 10 residues. CDR3 DNA sequence: TGTGCCAGCGGCGGTATGGAAGCTTTCTTT. Protein sequence: CASGGMEAFF.

The genes are TRBV5-1 and TRBJ2-2, with 11 bases identical to TRBD2. The CDR3 length is 17 residues. The J segment lost 7 bases and the V segment lost 4 bases, leaving 12 bases of the junction unmatched. Per germline, CDR1 SGHRS and CDR2 YFSETQ. CDR3 residues: CASSAGTSGLTGGELFF. As DNA, the CDR3 is TGCGCCAGCAGCGCCGGGACTAGCGGCCTCACAGGCGGGGAGCTGTTTTTT.

The CDR3 region is CASSFSETYNEQFF. Here the CDR3 DNA reads TGTGCCAGCAGCTTTAGCGAAACCTACAATGAGCAGTTCTTC. This chain uses TRBV7-2 with TRBJ2-1, with a possible D match to TRBD2 (5 bases). Germline CDR1 is SGHTA and CDR2 is FQGNSA. CDR3 size: 14 residues. V lost 3 bases to trimming and J lost 2 bases, with 8 bases between them.

J is TRBJ2-5 and V is TRBV5-6; possibly TRBD1 for D (5 bases). V was cut by 4 bases and J by 2 bases, with 12 bases left in between. The CDR3 is 14 residues long. CDR1 and CDR2 from the germline V gene are SGHDT and YYEEEE. The CDR3 region has the DNA TGTGCCAGCAGCACACAACAGGTGCAAGAGACCCAGTACTTC. Translated: CASSTQQVQETQYF.

J is TRBJ2-3 and V is TRBV12-3 or TRBV12-4; D is unresolved. This CDR3 contains 12 residues. V was pared by 6 bases and J by 1 base, with 5 bases between. CDR3 nucleotides: TGTGCCAGCAGGGCGGGCACAGATACGCAGTATTTT. This sequence encodes CASRAGTDTQYF.

This chain links TRBV10-3 with TRBJ2-2; 7 nucleotides match TRBD2. Per the germline V gene, CDR1 is ENHRY and CDR2 is SYGVKD. CDR3 length: 16 amino acids. J lost 1 base, V lost 2 bases, and 4 bases had no gene match. The CDR3 here is CAISEREVMNTGELFF. Written as DNA, the CDR3 is TGTGCCATCAGTGAGCGGGAGGTTATGAACACCGGGGAGCTGTTTTTT.

The chain recombines TRBV19 with TRBJ2-2; D may be TRBD1 (6 bases). The CDR3 consists of 14 residues. The germline V and J ends were trimmed by 8 bases and 2 bases, with 12 bases remaining between them. Germline-derived CDR1 and CDR2 are LNHDA and SQIVND (reference sequence). This CDR3 reads CASSGQSNTGELFF. Here the CDR3 DNA reads TGTGCCAGTTCAGGACAGAGTAACACCGGGGAGCTGTTTTTT.

The chain combines TRBV2 with TRBJ2-7; no clear D gene. There are 11 residues in the CDR3. Trimming shortened V by 5 bases and J by 3 bases, and 5 bases separated the two germline ends. Germline lookup yields CDR1 SNHLY and CDR2 FYNNEI. CDR3 coding DNA: TGTGCCAGCAGTCCTAACTACGAGCAGTACTTC. Its translation is CASSPNYEQYF.

V is TRBV6-2 or TRBV6-3 and J is TRBJ2-3, with 13 nucleotides matching TRBD2. The J segment lost 7 bases and the V segment lost 3 bases, leaving 4 bases of the junction unmatched. CDR1 is MNHEY, CDR2 SVGEGT, per germline. This CDR3 has 15 residues. CDR3 in amino acids: CASSYVGLAGNTQYF. The CDR3 region has the DNA TGTGCCAGCAGTTATGTGGGACTAGCGGGGAATACGCAGTATTTT.

This clone was counted a few times. The rearrangement joins TRBV7-9 to TRBJ1-2; D perhaps matches TRBD1 (5 bases). The CDR3 has 14 amino acids. From germline, CDR1 is SEHNR and CDR2 FQNEAQ (reference sequence). The V and J ends lost 2 bases and 4 bases respectively, with 11 bases between them. The CDR3 region is CASSLRGLGYGYTF. The CDR3 bases are TGTGCCAGCAGCTTAAGGGGACTCGGCTATGGCTACACCTTC.

The chain employs TRBV3-1 (or the pseudogene TRBV3-2) and TRBJ2-3; 8 positions match TRBD2. The CDR3 sequence is 17 residues long. Germline loops: CDR1 LGHDT, CDR2 YNNKEL (reference sequence). Trimming at V came to 1 base and at J to 6 bases, leaving 12 bases not matched to a gene. CDR3 sequence reads: CASSQGGRTGGRDTQYF. DNA of the CDR3: TGTGCCAGCAGCCAAGGAGGCAGGACGGGGGGGCGGGATACGCAGTATTTT.

Only one count was recorded for this clone. The chain recombines TRBV19 with TRBJ1-2; 10 bases align to TRBD1. The CDR3 extends over 17 amino acids. Germline-derived CDR1 and CDR2 are LNHDA and SQIVND (reference sequence). Trimming took 3 bases from V and 4 from J; bases not matched to a gene: 11. The chain's CDR3 is CASSILRQGAGLYGYTF. The CDR3 nucleotides read TGTGCCAGTAGTATCCTAAGACAGGGGGCAGGTCTCTATGGCTACACCTTC.

The chain employs TRBV15 and TRBJ2-3; a weak D match, TRBD2 (6 bases). V gave up 1 base and J gave up 2 bases, with 10 bases separating them. Germline CDR1 and CDR2: LNHNV and YYDKDF (reference sequence). This CDR3 is built from 15 residues. CDR3 DNA: TGTGCCACCAGCAGAGCTGCGGGACTCACAGATACGCAGTATTTT. It is translated as CATSRAAGLTDTQYF.

This rearrangement joins TRBV6-6 to TRBJ1-1, with D possibly being TRBD1 (5 bases). Trimming removed 2 bases from V and 4 bases from J, with 11 bases in between. This CDR3 is 14 amino acids long. The germline gives CDR1 MNHNY, CDR2 SVGAGI (reference sequence). This CDR3 reads CASSYDFRGTEAFF. CDR3 nucleotide sequence: TGTGCCAGCAGTTACGATTTTAGGGGCACTGAAGCTTTCTTT.

The chain carries TRBV5-1 and TRBJ1-4; no clear D. Per the germline V gene, CDR1 is SGHRS and CDR2 is YFSETQ. V was pared by 3 bases and J by 8 bases, with 14 bases between. The CDR3 is 14 amino acids. The DNA for the CDR3 is TGCGCCAGCAGCTATGAAGGACTTGGGGAAAAACTGTTTTTT. It codes for CASSYEGLGEKLFF.

The chain joins TRBV3-1 (or the pseudogene TRBV3-2) to TRBJ2-5; D gene uncertain. Germline-derived CDR1 and CDR2 are LGHDT and YNNKEL (reference sequence). This CDR3 has 12 residues. Trimming left V 3 bases short and J 3 bases short, with 5 bases between. For the CDR3, the DNA is TGTGCCAGCAGCCATCAGGAAGAGACCCAGTACTTC. Its protein product is CASSHQEETQYF.

The gene calls are TRBV6-5 and TRBJ2-3; tentatively, D is TRBD1 (5 bases). The CDR3 totals 14 residues. Trimming removed 0 bases at V and 2 bases at J, with 6 bases between. From germline, CDR1 is MNHEY and CDR2 SVGAGI. The CDR3 is CASSYSTVTDTQYF. CDR3 bases: TGTGCCAGCAGTTACTCGACAGTCACAGATACGCAGTATTTT.

A single count supports this clone. This chain connects TRBV4-1 to TRBJ2-1; D remains ambiguous. The CDR3 runs to 16 residues. Trimming removed 0 bases at V and 4 bases at J, with 13 bases between. Germline V gene sequence: CDR1 MGHRA, CDR2 YSYEKL. CDR3: CASSQDGAVDYNEQFF. In nucleotides, the CDR3 is TGCGCCAGCAGCCAAGATGGAGCAGTAGATTACAATGAGCAGTTCTTC.